This T cell receptor beta chain was observed in a study of T cells after yellow fever vaccination. Study context: It was SMART-Seq v4 Ultra Low Input that prepared the fractions with low cell numbers. Whole-study findings and limits: From the bulk population, abundant clonotypes could contaminate and appear within FACS-sorted repertoires. The appearance of a small share of clonotypes in both CD4 and CD8 compartments was observed.

This clonotype was recorded a few times. Its specificity is unknown. Template switching with 5'RACE generated the TCR cDNA and added a universal primer site and UMIs. TCRdb independently ran MiXCR on the 5' RACE reads; one entry per CDR3 protein. The sample contains approximately 610,000 distinct CDR3 sequences, about a sixth of which appear only once. This receptor was obtained from a man between 18 and 35 years old who received the YFV17D yellow fever vaccine. The sample in question was PBMCs, obtained about 5 days after the first yellow fever vaccination.

CDR3 in amino acids: CASSSVNDRRYGYTF. As DNA, the CDR3 is TGCGCCAGCAGCTCGGTAAACGACAGACGCTATGGCTACACCTTC. This sequence joins TRBV5-1 and TRBJ1-2, with D possibly TRBD1 on 5 matching bases. This CDR3 region has 15 residues. V was cut by 3 bases and J by 4 bases, with 16 bases left in between. CDR1 is SGHRS and CDR2 is YFSETQ in the germline V gene.